Following are 32 T cell receptor beta chains from one sample sequenced in a study of beta chain features in type 1 diabetes. General study findings and limits: The study found moderately but significantly shorter TCRB CDR3s in all four CD4+ subsets of Type 1 diabetes patients.

Expressed TCRB transcripts got sequenced, as all isolated RNA was reverse transcribed. Sequencing used immunoSEQ multiplex PCR; TCRdb keeps in-frame clones, though not all of them. The table lists approximately 120,000 clones, 17% of them singletons. Their specific antigens are unknown. The sample consisted of central memory CD4+ T cells from blood. Receptors were obtained from a man younger than 30 with type 1 diabetes.

The chain links TRBV12-5 to TRBJ2-1; 7 bases line up with TRBD2. Germline trimming cut 0 bases from V and 6 bases from J; bases unmatched to any gene: 5. The germline V gene has CDR1 LGHNT and CDR2 FRNRAP. This CDR3 contains 15 residues. Here the CDR3 DNA reads TGTGCTAGTGGTTTGGTCGCTAGCGGACTCAATGAGCAGTTCTTC. Its translation is CASGLVASGLNEQFF.

This clone was seen a few times. The chain is built from TRBV7-6 and TRBJ2-1; D perhaps matches TRBD1 (7 bases). The CDR3 spans 14 residues. V dropped 4 bases and J dropped 4 bases, with 11 bases sitting between them. CDR1 is SGHVS and CDR2 is FNYEAQ in the germline V gene. This chain's CDR3 is CASSSRGDYNEQFF. CDR3 in DNA: TGTGCCAGCAGCTCCAGGGGGGATTACAATGAGCAGTTCTTC.

This clone was seen at least ten times. The chain combines TRBV30 with TRBJ2-1; 14 bases are a match to TRBD2. The CDR3 extends over 14 amino acids. The J segment lost 9 bases and the V segment lost 3 bases, leaving 4 bases of the junction unmatched. Per germline, CDR1 GTSNPN and CDR2 SVGIG (reference sequence). CDR3 sequence: CAWRTSGRATEQFF. CDR3 bases: TGTGCCTGGAGGACTAGCGGGAGGGCCACTGAGCAGTTCTTC.

V usage is TRBV10-3 and J usage is TRBJ2-5; D gene ambiguous. The length of the CDR3 is 14 residues. Germline V gene sequence: CDR1 ENHRY, CDR2 SYGVKD. Trimming took off 5 bases at V and 4 bases at J, with 14 bases between the two ends. Here the CDR3 reads CAISPGLRGETQYF. DNA of the CDR3: TGTGCCATCAGTCCCGGGCTCCGCGGAGAGACCCAGTACTTC.

The chain links TRBV15 to TRBJ1-4; the D gene is possibly TRBD1 (5 bases). The germline V gene encodes CDR1 LNHNV and CDR2 YYDKDF (reference sequence). Trimming cost V 1 base and J 8 bases, with 14 bases left between them. This CDR3 is built from 15 residues. The CDR3 nucleotides read TGTGCCACCAGCAGAGGCGGGGCTGAGGGGGAAAAACTGTTTTTT. Residues: CATSRGGAEGEKLFF. The full variable domain, with the rest looked up from reference TRBV15 and TRBJ1-4, is DAMVIQNPRYQVTQFGKPVTLSCSQTLNHNVMYWYQQKSSQAPKLLFHYYDKDFNNEADTPDNFQSRRPNTSFCFLDIRSPGLGDTAMYLCATSRGGAEGEKLFFGSGTQLSVL.

There are a few counts of this clone. The rearrangement joins TRBV13 to TRBJ1-2; perhaps TRBD1 as D (5 bases). V lost 2 bases and J lost 4, with 14 bases in between. CDR1 is PRHDT and CDR2 is FYEKMQ in the germline V gene (reference sequence). CDR3 size: 15 residues. CDR3 nucleotide sequence: TGTGCCAGCAGCTTACCCAAAGGGACTGGCTATGGCTACACCTTC. Protein sequence: CASSLPKGTGYGYTF. Full variable domain (outside the CDR3, taken from reference TRBV13 and TRBJ1-2): AAGVIQSPRHLIKEKRETATLKCYPIPRHDTVYWYQQGPGQDPQFLISFYEKMQSDKGSIPDRFSAQQFSDYHSELNMSSLELGDSALYFCASSLPKGTGYGYTFGSGTRLTVV.

J is TRBJ1-2 and V is TRBV7-2; D is ambiguous. The germline V and J ends were trimmed by 0 bases and 7 bases, with 12 bases remaining between them. There are 14 residues in the CDR3. CDR1 is SGHTA, CDR2 FQGNSA, per germline. The CDR3 here is CASSLAVTTGGYTF. CDR3 in DNA: TGTGCCAGCAGCTTAGCAGTGACGACGGGTGGCTACACCTTC.

The chain couples TRBV5-4 to TRBJ2-3; D gene uncertain. CDR3 length: 15 amino acids. The germline CDR1 and CDR2 sequences are SGHNT and YYREEE (reference sequence). V was cut by 4 bases and J by 0 bases, with 12 bases left in between. CDR3 sequence reads: CASSQIPSSTDTQYF. The CDR3 DNA is TGTGCCAGCAGCCAGATTCCTTCTAGCACAGATACGCAGTATTTT.

A few counts support this clone. The chain combines TRBV7-6 with TRBJ2-1, with TRBD2 matching over 14 bases. Germline V lookup: CDR1 SGHVS, CDR2 FNYEAQ. V shed 4 bases and J 7 bases; nucleotides not matched to a gene: 9. The CDR3 consists of 17 residues. CDR3: CASSSFRLAGGGNEQFF. CDR3 nucleotide sequence: TGTGCCAGCAGCTCCTTTCGACTAGCGGGAGGGGGGAATGAGCAGTTCTTC.

In this sample, this clone turned up a few times. This chain connects TRBV4-1 to TRBJ1-5; a possible D gene is TRBD1 (6 bases). This CDR3 has 15 residues. Per the germline V gene, CDR1 is MGHRA and CDR2 is YSYEKL. Trimming left V 4 bases short and J 3 bases short, with 13 bases between. In DNA form, the CDR3 reads TGCGCCAGCAGCCCCCAAGGACAGCTCAATCAGCCCCAGCATTTT. Translating it yields CASSPQGQLNQPQHF.

In its sample, this clone was seen a few times. The chain joins TRBV15 to TRBJ1-1, with D unclear. V lost 6 bases to trimming and J lost 4 bases, with 3 bases between them. The CDR3 loop spans 10 amino acids. Germline V gene sequence: CDR1 LNHNV, CDR2 YYDKDF (reference sequence). CDR3 protein: CATRATEAFF. The DNA for the CDR3 is TGTGCCACCAGAGCCACTGAAGCTTTCTTT.

The table lists this clone with a few counts. The chain has TRBV10-3 and TRBJ2-7; tentative D call: TRBD2 (6 bases). Trimming cost V 0 bases and J 6 bases, with 18 bases left between them. Germline loops: CDR1 ENHRY, CDR2 SYGVKD. This CDR3 has 16 amino acids. Here the CDR3 reads CAISESGGMGTGEQYF. The CDR3 bases are TGTGCCATCAGTGAGTCTGGCGGCATGGGGACTGGCGAGCAGTACTTC.

This clone was observed a handful of times. The gene calls are TRBV7-9 and TRBJ2-1; perhaps TRBD2 as D (6 bases). Deletions cut 1 base from V and 9 bases from J, with 19 bases between. Germline loops: CDR1 SEHNR, CDR2 FQNEAQ (reference sequence). The CDR3 consists of 16 residues. DNA for the CDR3: TGTGCCAGCAGCTTAGGACTAGAGAAGGGAGTTGGTGAGCAGTTCTTC. This translates into CASSLGLEKGVGEQFF.

V usage is TRBV19 and J usage is TRBJ1-4, with D possibly TRBD1 on 6 matching bases. Germline V gene data show CDR1 as LNHDA and CDR2 as SQIVND (reference sequence). The V gene lost 6 bases and the J gene lost 3 bases, with 14 bases spanning the gap. CDR3 length: 15 residues. CDR3 protein: CASRTLQGPNEKLFF. CDR3 in DNA: TGTGCCAGTAGGACCTTACAGGGACCTAATGAAAAACTGTTTTTT.

This clone was counted a few times. This rearrangement joins TRBV5-8 to TRBJ1-5; D is unclear. CDR1 and CDR2 from the germline V gene are SGHTS and YDEGEE. Trimming took 0 bases from V and 7 from J, leaving 5 bases between them. There are 12 residues in the CDR3. CDR3 coding DNA: TGTGCCAGCAGCTTGGGGCCCCAGCCCCAGCATTTT. Translating it yields CASSLGPQPQHF.

This clone was counted at least ten times. The chain links TRBV4-1 to TRBJ2-1; TRBD2 is a possible D gene (6 bases). Germline assignment: CDR1 MGHRA and CDR2 YSYEKL. V shed 4 bases and J shed 4 bases, with 14 bases lying between them. This CDR3 is 15 amino acids long. The CDR3 nucleotides read TGCGCCAGCAGCCTCCGACTAGAGGGGTACAATGAGCAGTTCTTC. Translated, it gives CASSLRLEGYNEQFF.

The chain joins TRBV7-2 to TRBJ2-1; D possibly corresponds to TRBD2 (6 bases). Trimming cost V 1 base and J 4 bases, with 14 bases left between them. The CDR3 spans 16 residues. CDR1 is SGHTA and CDR2 is FQGNSA in the germline V gene. Here the CDR3 reads CASSLVAGPDYNEQFF. CDR3 in DNA: TGTGCCAGCAGCTTAGTCGCGGGACCGGATTACAATGAGCAGTTCTTC.

This clone has ten or more counts. This rearrangement joins TRBV7-2 to TRBJ2-5, with 10 bases lining up with TRBD1. The V gene's germline CDR1 is SGHTA and CDR2 FQGNSA. Trimming took 5 bases from V and 4 from J; bases not matched to a gene: 4. The length of the CDR3 is 14 residues. The CDR3 DNA reads TGTGCCAGCAGCCCGGACAGGGGGACAGAGACCCAGTACTTC. It is translated as CASSPDRGTETQYF. Full variable domain (remainder filled in from reference TRBV7-2 and TRBJ2-5): GAGVSQSPSNKVTEKGKDVELRCDPISGHTALYWYRQSLGQGLEFLIYFQGNSAPDKSGLPSDRFSAERTGGSVSTLTIQRTQQEDSAVYLCASSPDRGTETQYFGPGTRLLVL.

The rearrangement uses TRBV5-1 and TRBJ1-2; 7 bases are shared with TRBD1. The CDR3 runs to 14 residues. Germline CDR1 reads SGHRS; CDR2 reads YFSETQ. The trim removed 3 bases at V and 3 bases at J, leaving 5 bases unmatched. The CDR3 loop is CASSYLQGDYGYTF. The CDR3, as DNA: TGCGCCAGCAGCTACCTTCAGGGGGACTATGGCTACACCTTC.

CDR3 sequence reads: CAISEPPQGRHTEAFF. The CDR3 nucleotides read TGTGCCATCAGCGAGCCTCCACAGGGCAGGCACACTGAAGCTTTCTTT. The J gene is TRBJ1-1, the V gene TRBV10-3, with D perhaps TRBD1 (6 bases). Germline lookup yields CDR1 ENHRY and CDR2 SYGVKD. Trimming pared 6 bases from V and 3 bases from J, leaving 20 bases between. The CDR3 covers 16 residues.

This clone was seen only a few times. The chain links TRBV6-6 to TRBJ1-5; weak D call: TRBD1 (5 bases). In germline, CDR1 is MNHNY, CDR2 SVGAGI (reference sequence). The CDR3 sequence is 15 residues long. The ends were cut back, 0 bases at V and 5 bases at J, with 11 bases in the middle. CDR3 in DNA: TGTGCCAGCAGTTACTCTAACAGGATTGATCAGCCCCAGCATTTT. This codes for CASSYSNRIDQPQHF.

The chain joins TRBV5-1 to TRBJ2-3, with D perhaps TRBD2 (5 bases). Trimming took 2 bases from V and 4 from J, leaving 20 bases between them. Germline CDR1 reads SGHRS; CDR2 reads YFSETQ. This CDR3 region has 17 residues. Here the CDR3 DNA reads TGCGCCAGCAGCTTACCAGCGTCGGGGTCGATAGCAGATACGCAGTATTTT. This gives the protein CASSLPASGSIADTQYF.

This clone was detected only a few times. V is TRBV6-6 and J is TRBJ2-1; D not certain. The germline gives CDR1 MNHNY, CDR2 SVGAGI (reference sequence). CDR3 length equals 14 residues. Deletions cut 0 bases from V and 5 bases from J, with 8 bases between. CDR3 sequence (DNA): TGTGCCAGCAGTTACTCATCCCAGAACAATGAGCAGTTCTTC. It translates to CASSYSSQNNEQFF.

The chain carries TRBV30 and TRBJ1-1, with 8 bases fitting TRBD1. Germline assignment: CDR1 GTSNPN and CDR2 SVGIG (reference sequence). The CDR3 is 13 amino acids. V shed 0 bases, J shed 6 bases, and the junction held 3 bases outside the gene matches. This CDR3 is CAWSVQQGAEAFF. DNA for the CDR3: TGTGCCTGGAGTGTACAACAGGGGGCTGAAGCTTTCTTT. The full variable domain, completed using reference TRBV30 and TRBJ1-1, is SQTIHQWPATLVQPVGSPLSLECTVEGTSNPNLYWYRQAAGRGLQLLFYSVGIGQISSEVPQNLSASRPQDRQFILSSKKLLLSDSGFYLCAWSVQQGAEAFFGQGTRLTVV.

The chain employs TRBV7-2 and TRBJ2-3; 9 bases are shared with TRBD2. Looked up from germline, CDR1 is SGHTA and CDR2 is FQGNSA. The CDR3 totals 16 residues. With V trimmed by 4 bases and J by 0 bases, 5 bases remained unmatched. The chain's CDR3 is CASSSGTSFSTDTQYF. The CDR3 nucleotides read TGTGCCAGCAGCTCCGGGACTAGCTTTAGCACAGATACGCAGTATTTT.

This clone has just one count. This rearrangement joins TRBV9 to TRBJ2-5; D possibly uses TRBD1 or TRBD2 (5 bases each). CDR3 length: 11 amino acids. In germline, CDR1 is SGDLS, CDR2 YYNGEE. Trimming cost V 3 bases and J 10 bases, with 10 bases left between them. CDR3 bases: TGTGCCAGCAGCGCCGGGGCGGGCCAGTACTTC. Amino acids: CASSAGAGQYF.

The chain links TRBV11-2 to TRBJ2-1; unclear D gene. This CDR3 has 16 amino acids. Trimming took 0 bases from V and 2 from J, leaving 11 bases between them. Per the germline V gene, CDR1 is SGHAT and CDR2 is FQNNGV. CDR3 loop: CASSLDGPSAYNEQFF. The CDR3 DNA reads as TGTGCCAGCAGCTTAGATGGACCGTCAGCCTACAATGAGCAGTTCTTC. The whole variable domain, remainder taken from reference TRBV11-2 and TRBJ2-1, is EAGVAQSPRYKIIEKRQSVAFWCNPISGHATLYWYQQILGQGPKLLIQFQNNGVVDDSQLPKDRFSAERLKGVDSTLKIQPAKLEDSAVYLCASSLDGPSAYNEQFFGPGTRLTVL.

The CDR3 region has the DNA TGTGCCAGCAGCCGTGACCGGGGAACTTCTGGCTACACCTTC. This translates into CASSRDRGTSGYTF. The V gene is TRBV28, the J gene TRBJ1-2; no clear D gene. V lost 6 bases and J lost 7, with 18 bases in between. From germline, CDR1 is MDHEN and CDR2 SYDVKM. CDR3 length equals 14 residues.

This clone showed up just a few times. The V call is TRBV11-2, the J call TRBJ2-3; TRBD2 matches 8 bases. Germline CDR1 is SGHAT and CDR2 is FQNNGV. The CDR3 has 16 amino acids. After removal of 2 bases from V and 2 bases from J, the junction contained 6 bases not matched to a gene. The CDR3 DNA sequence: TGTGCCAGCAGCTTACGTAGCGGGACGAACACAGATACGCAGTATTTT. Translation gives CASSLRSGTNTDTQYF. The variable domain in full, with the rest retrieved from reference TRBV11-2 and TRBJ2-3, is EAGVAQSPRYKIIEKRQSVAFWCNPISGHATLYWYQQILGQGPKLLIQFQNNGVVDDSQLPKDRFSAERLKGVDSTLKIQPAKLEDSAVYLCASSLRSGTNTDTQYFGPGTRLTVL.

This clone appeared many times. The DNA for the CDR3 is TGTGCCAGCTCACATGTGGGAAACACCGGGGAGCTGTTTTTT. Residues: CASSHVGNTGELFF. This chain joins TRBV18 and TRBJ2-2, with D unclear. The V gene's germline CDR1 is KGHSH and CDR2 LQKENI. V was shortened by 4 bases and J by 2 bases, with 8 bases between the two germline ends. This CDR3 contains 14 residues.

This clone was seen a few times. This chain connects TRBV9 to TRBJ2-1, with D tentatively TRBD2 (6 bases). Germline CDR1 reads SGDLS; CDR2 reads YYNGEE. Trimming took 0 bases from V and 0 from J, leaving 13 bases between them. The CDR3 contains 17 residues. CDR3 DNA: TGTGCCAGCAGCGTAGGTGGGACTGGGAGCTCCTACAATGAGCAGTTCTTC. This encodes CASSVGGTGSSYNEQFF.

The J gene is TRBJ2-4, the V gene TRBV4-1; 10 nucleotides align to TRBD2. V lost 3 bases to trimming and J lost 1 base; unmatched junction nucleotides: 6. The germline gives CDR1 MGHRA, CDR2 YSYEKL. The CDR3 covers 17 residues. The CDR3: CASSHERGGSAKNIQYF. The CDR3 bases are TGCGCCAGCAGCCACGAGCGGGGGGGCAGCGCCAAAAACATTCAGTACTTC.